This entry lists 6 T cell receptor beta chains sequenced from one sample in a study of shared clonotypes between healthy human individuals. Sequencing used immunoSEQ multiplex PCR; TCRdb keeps in-frame clones, though not all of them. The sample records 450,000 to 500,000 clones, over 75% being singletons. Material: PBMCs. These receptors originate from a woman in her forties in good health. Some clones in this sample may be carry-over from other donors' samples.

This chain connects TRBV5-1 to TRBJ2-2; D possibly corresponds to TRBD1 (6 bases). The ends were cut back, 6 bases at V and 2 bases at J, with 11 bases in the middle. This CDR3 has 14 amino acids. CDR1 is SGHRS, CDR2 YFSETQ, per germline. The CDR3 reads CASNTGTNTGELFF. For the CDR3, the DNA is TGCGCCAGCAACACAGGGACAAACACCGGGGAGCTGTTTTTT.

On this clone itself: The junction differs from germline at one of its ends, possibly a read error. The chain links TRBV4-3 to TRBJ1-3, with TRBD1 identical over 9 bases. This CDR3 has 17 residues. From germline, CDR1 is LGHNA and CDR2 YSLEER. The CDR3 reads CASSQNPGTGSENTIYF. CDR3 bases: TGCGCCAGCAGCCAAAACCCCGGGACAGGGTCTGAAAACACCATATATTTT.

The chain couples TRBV28 to TRBJ2-7; possible D gene TRBD2, 5 bases. V was trimmed by 7 bases and J by 2 bases, leaving 15 bases between them. CDR3 length: 14 residues. The germline CDR1 and CDR2 sequences are MDHEN and SYDVKM. The CDR3 DNA follows: TGTGCCAGCAATGTGAGGGCCATAGCCTACGAGCAGTACTTC. Encoded protein: CASNVRAIAYEQYF.

This chain uses TRBV5-6 with TRBJ1-1; no definite D call. Trimming took 1 base from V and 0 from J, leaving 4 bases between them. CDR3 size: 13 residues. In germline, CDR1 is SGHDT, CDR2 YYEEEE. This CDR3 reads CASSLPVNTEAFF. CDR3 in DNA: TGTGCCAGCAGCTTGCCGGTGAACACTGAAGCTTTCTTT.

The chain employs TRBV28 and TRBJ1-1; no clear D. Germline V lookup: CDR1 MDHEN, CDR2 SYDVKM. This CDR3 is 12 amino acids long. V was cut by 9 bases and J by 0 bases, with 8 bases left in between. The CDR3 loop is CASSDLNTEAFF. CDR3 nucleotides: TGTGCCAGTAGTGACTTGAACACTGAAGCTTTCTTT. The whole variable domain, filled in from reference TRBV28 and TRBJ1-1, reads DVKVTQSSRYLVKRTGEKVFLECVQDMDHENMFWYRQDPGLGLRLIYFSYDVKMKEKGDIPEGYSVSREKKERFSLILESASTNQTSMYLCASSDLNTEAFFGQGTRLTVV.

The sample holds a few counts of this clone. The chain combines TRBV7-9 with TRBJ2-3; a possible D gene is TRBD2 (5 bases). Germline CDR1 SEHNR, CDR2 FQNEAQ (reference sequence). Trimming cost V 1 base and J 2 bases, with 13 bases left between them. This CDR3 spans 16 amino acids. CDR3 sequence reads: CASSLVMGAVTDTQYF. The CDR3 DNA reads as TGTGCCAGCAGCTTAGTTATGGGAGCGGTCACAGATACGCAGTATTTT.